A selection of T cell receptor beta chains follows, all from one sample in a study of T cell responses to AZD1222 COVID-19 vaccine. Sequencing was performed with immunoSEQ multiplex PCR; in TCRdb, only in-frame clones are kept and a portion is missing. The sample shows about 130,000 clones, around 87% of them seen only once. Sequenced material: peripheral blood, taken on day 0 of AZD1222 vaccination. Receptors originate from an adult in good health. Both conserved end residues are part of each CDR3. The D gene is left open where the match is weak. A clone size is listed for some rows: how often the clone was seen (once, few, many), or a class if it is expanded.

v_call: TRBV12-5
j_call: TRBJ2-7
d_call: NA
clone_size: NA
cdr3_nt: TGTGCTAGTGGTTTGGGAGACCCTCGTTTGGGGGAGCAGTACTTC
cdr3_aa: CASGLGDPRLGEQYF

v_call: TRBV28
j_call: TRBJ1-5
d_call: TRBD1
clone_size: NA
cdr3_nt: TGTGCCAGCAGTTTTAGGGGGCTCGGCCAGCCCCAGCATTTT
cdr3_aa: CASSFRGLGQPQHF

v_call: TRBV30
j_call: TRBJ2-1
d_call: NA
clone_size: NA
cdr3_nt: TGTGCCTGGAGGGAGCGGGTTCTCTCCTACAATGAGCAGTTCTTC
cdr3_aa: CAWRERVLSYNEQFF

v_call: TRBV29-1
j_call: TRBJ1-5
d_call: TRBD1
clone_size: NA
cdr3_nt: TGCAGCGCCTCACAGGGGAATCAGCCCCAGCATTTT
cdr3_aa: CSASQGNQPQHF

v_call: TRBV2
j_call: TRBJ1-6
d_call: NA
clone_size: NA
cdr3_nt: TGTGCCAGCAGTGGGGGAAACGGTAATTCACCCCTCCACTTT
cdr3_aa: CASSGGNGNSPLHF

v_call: TRBV5-5
j_call: TRBJ2-7
d_call: NA
clone_size: few
cdr3_nt: TGTGCCAGCAGCCCATCGCCAGGGGAGGCCTACGAGCAGTACTTC
cdr3_aa: CASSPSPGEAYEQYF

v_call: TRBV5-4
j_call: TRBJ2-1
d_call: NA
clone_size: once
cdr3_nt: TGTGCCAGCAGCTTGGAACATGAGCAGTTCTTC
cdr3_aa: CASSLEHEQFF

v_call: TRBV27
j_call: TRBJ1-4
d_call: TRBD1
clone_size: NA
cdr3_nt: TGTGCCAGCAGTTCCGGGGACAGTCCCTTCGAAAAACTGTTTTTT
cdr3_aa: CASSSGDSPFEKLFF

v_call: TRBV2
j_call: TRBJ1-1
d_call: NA
clone_size: NA
cdr3_nt: TGTGCCAGCAGTCACTTTGGGGTAGCAAACACTGAAGCTTTCTTT
cdr3_aa: CASSHFGVANTEAFF

v_call: TRBV6-4
j_call: TRBJ2-2
d_call: TRBD1
clone_size: once
cdr3_nt: TGTGCCAGCAGCGGGACAGGGCCGGCCCCCTACACCGGGGAGCTGTTTTTT
cdr3_aa: CASSGTGPAPYTGELFF

v_call: TRBV20-1
j_call: TRBJ1-5
d_call: NA
clone_size: NA
cdr3_nt: TGCAGTGCTAGTGGGGCAGATTATAGCAATCAGCCCCAGCATTTT
cdr3_aa: CSASGADYSNQPQHF

v_call: TRBV11-2
j_call: TRBJ1-1
d_call: TRBD1
clone_size: once
cdr3_nt: TGTGCCAGCAGCTCGCACAGGGGACCGATGAACACTGAAGCTTTCTTT
cdr3_aa: CASSSHRGPMNTEAFF

v_call: TRBV24-1
j_call: TRBJ2-1
d_call: NA
clone_size: once
cdr3_nt: TGTGCCACCAGTGATTTGCAAAAGGTCTTAGGGACCTACAATGAGCAGTTCTTC
cdr3_aa: CATSDLQKVLGTYNEQFF

v_call: TRBV9
j_call: TRBJ2-1
d_call: NA
clone_size: once
cdr3_nt: TGTGCCAGCAGCGTCGGCGGGGTGAGCTCCTACAATGAGCAGTTCTTC
cdr3_aa: CASSVGGVSSYNEQFF

v_call: TRBV30
j_call: TRBJ1-6
d_call: TRBD1
clone_size: once
cdr3_nt: TGTGCCTGGAGTCCCGGGACAGGGAATAATTCACCCCTCCACTTT
cdr3_aa: CAWSPGTGNNSPLHF

v_call: TRBV27
j_call: TRBJ2-2
d_call: NA
clone_size: NA
cdr3_nt: TGTGCCAGCAGTTTTTCTCCCGGGGAGCTGTTTTTT
cdr3_aa: CASSFSPGELFF

v_call: TRBV28
j_call: TRBJ2-1
d_call: TRBD2
clone_size: NA
cdr3_nt: TGTGCCAGCAGTGGCGGGAGCTCCTACAATGAGCAGTTCTTC
cdr3_aa: CASSGGSSYNEQFF

v_call: TRBV6-5
j_call: TRBJ1-6
d_call: NA
clone_size: NA
cdr3_nt: TGTGCCAGCAGTCCGGACAGTAGATATTCACCCCTCCACTTT
cdr3_aa: CASSPDSRYSPLHF

v_call: TRBV5-4
j_call: TRBJ2-6
d_call: NA
clone_size: NA
cdr3_nt: TGTGCCAGCAACGGAGGAGGCAGGACCGTCGGTGGGGCCAACGTCCTGACTTTC
cdr3_aa: CASNGGGRTVGGANVLTF

v_call: TRBV7-3
j_call: TRBJ2-1
d_call: TRBD2
clone_size: NA
cdr3_nt: TGTGCCAGCAGCCCCGGGACTAGCACGGTCAATGAGCAGTTCTTC
cdr3_aa: CASSPGTSTVNEQFF

v_call: TRBV5-1
j_call: TRBJ1-1
d_call: NA
clone_size: NA
cdr3_nt: TGCGCCAGCAGCTTGTCTCACAGTATGAACACTGAAGCTTTCTTT
cdr3_aa: CASSLSHSMNTEAFF

v_call: TRBV19
j_call: TRBJ2-1
d_call: TRBD2
clone_size: NA
cdr3_nt: TGTGCCAGTAGTATTGCGGGAGCTTCAGTCCGGCAGTTCTTC
cdr3_aa: CASSIAGASVRQFF

v_call: TRBV9
j_call: TRBJ2-5
d_call: TRBD1
clone_size: NA
cdr3_nt: TGTGCCAGCAGCGCGACAGGGGGGGAAGAGACCCAGTACTTC
cdr3_aa: CASSATGGEETQYF

v_call: TRBV20-1
j_call: TRBJ2-1
d_call: TRBD2
clone_size: NA
cdr3_nt: TGCAGTGCTAGTGATCCCAGCGGGAGCGGCAATGAGCAGTTCTTC
cdr3_aa: CSASDPSGSGNEQFF

v_call: TRBV5-6
j_call: TRBJ1-2
d_call: NA
clone_size: NA
cdr3_nt: TGTGCCACTCAGGAGAGGGACGTCTATGGCTACACCTTC
cdr3_aa: CATQERDVYGYTF

v_call: TRBV6-2/TRBV6-3
j_call: TRBJ2-7
d_call: NA
clone_size: NA
cdr3_nt: TGTGCCAGCAGTTCCCTCGACGAGCAGTACTTC
cdr3_aa: CASSSLDEQYF

v_call: TRBV5-1
j_call: TRBJ2-1
d_call: TRBD1
clone_size: NA
cdr3_nt: TGCGCCAGTACGACAGGGACAAATGAGCAGTTCTTC
cdr3_aa: CASTTGTNEQFF

v_call: TRBV7-2
j_call: TRBJ1-3
d_call: NA
clone_size: NA
cdr3_nt: TGTGCCAGCAGCCCAACAGGGACGAGAAACACCATATATTTT
cdr3_aa: CASSPTGTRNTIYF

v_call: TRBV19
j_call: TRBJ2-1
d_call: NA
clone_size: NA
cdr3_nt: TGTGCCAGTAGTCCCCGTAGACAAATGAGGGCCAATGAGCAGTTCTTC
cdr3_aa: CASSPRRQMRANEQFF

v_call: TRBV29-1
j_call: TRBJ1-4
d_call: NA
clone_size: NA
cdr3_nt: TGCAGCGTTGAGGGGAGGGATGATGAAAAACTGTTTTTT
cdr3_aa: CSVEGRDDEKLFF

v_call: TRBV5-4
j_call: TRBJ2-2
d_call: NA
clone_size: NA
cdr3_nt: TGTGCCAGCAGCCCCTGGCCGGGTCGGAACACCGGGGAGCTGTTTTTT
cdr3_aa: CASSPWPGRNTGELFF

v_call: TRBV28
j_call: TRBJ2-3
d_call: TRBD2
clone_size: NA
cdr3_nt: TGTGCCCGCGGGGCCGAGGGGCGGGGGGCAGATACGCAGTATTTT
cdr3_aa: CARGAEGRGADTQYF

v_call: TRBV6-5
j_call: TRBJ1-1
d_call: NA
clone_size: NA
cdr3_nt: TGTGCCAGCACCCTCGGCCGAGAGGCTTTCTTT
cdr3_aa: CASTLGREAFF

v_call: TRBV30
j_call: TRBJ1-6
d_call: TRBD1
clone_size: NA
cdr3_nt: TGTGCCTGGAGTTCCAGCCGACAGGGGAGGACACCCCTCCACTTT
cdr3_aa: CAWSSSRQGRTPLHF

v_call: TRBV30
j_call: TRBJ1-1
d_call: NA
clone_size: few
cdr3_nt: TGTGCCTGGAGGTCGGGCGGGGACACTGAAGCTTTCTTT
cdr3_aa: CAWRSGGDTEAFF

v_call: TRBV19
j_call: TRBJ2-7
d_call: TRBD1
clone_size: NA
cdr3_nt: TGTGCCAGTACCTGGACAGGCTCCTACGAGCAGTACTTC
cdr3_aa: CASTWTGSYEQYF

v_call: TRBV5-1
j_call: TRBJ2-7
d_call: TRBD2
clone_size: NA
cdr3_nt: TGCGCCAGCAGCTTGGGGACTAGAGGCGAGCAGTACTTC
cdr3_aa: CASSLGTRGEQYF

v_call: TRBV7-6
j_call: TRBJ2-7
d_call: NA
clone_size: NA
cdr3_nt: TGTGCCAGCAGCCTAGACGGCGTGGAGCAGTACTTC
cdr3_aa: CASSLDGVEQYF

v_call: TRBV24-1
j_call: TRBJ1-2
d_call: NA
clone_size: NA
cdr3_nt: TGTGCCACCAGTGACGCGGGACGGAAGATCAGCTACACCTTC
cdr3_aa: CATSDAGRKISYTF

v_call: TRBV2
j_call: TRBJ1-1
d_call: NA
clone_size: few
cdr3_nt: TGTGCCAGCAGTACCCCCAGGGTTGGAGTAGAGGAAGCTTTCTTT
cdr3_aa: CASSTPRVGVEEAFF

v_call: TRBV7-9
j_call: TRBJ2-7
d_call: TRBD2
clone_size: once
cdr3_nt: TGTGCCACAGTGGCCGGGGGGAGCCCCCAGGTGAGGTCCTACGAGCAGTACTTC
cdr3_aa: CATVAGGSPQVRSYEQYF

v_call: TRBV5-1
j_call: TRBJ1-1
d_call: NA
clone_size: NA
cdr3_nt: TGCGCCAGCAGCGCCACCAGGCTTTCTGAAGCTTTCTTT
cdr3_aa: CASSATRLSEAFF

v_call: TRBV6-1
j_call: TRBJ2-3
d_call: TRBD2
clone_size: NA
cdr3_nt: TGTGCCAGCAGTGCACCCGGGACTAGCGTGGGAGATACGCAGTATTTT
cdr3_aa: CASSAPGTSVGDTQYF

v_call: TRBV4-3
j_call: TRBJ2-5
d_call: TRBD2
clone_size: once
cdr3_nt: TGCGCCAGCAGCCAAGAAGGGTCTAGCGGCTTTCGAGAGACCCAGTACTTC
cdr3_aa: CASSQEGSSGFRETQYF

v_call: TRBV5-1
j_call: TRBJ2-5
d_call: NA
clone_size: once
cdr3_nt: TGCGCCAGCAGCTTGGAATTTTCCCGGGCGCAAGAGACCCAGTACTTC
cdr3_aa: CASSLEFSRAQETQYF

v_call: TRBV12-3/TRBV12-4
j_call: TRBJ1-1
d_call: NA
clone_size: NA
cdr3_nt: TGTGCCAGCAGCCCGGGGACGGGAGCTTTCTTT
cdr3_aa: CASSPGTGAFF

v_call: TRBV2
j_call: TRBJ2-7
d_call: NA
clone_size: NA
cdr3_nt: TGTGCCAGCAGTGAAGTGAACGAGCAGTACTTC
cdr3_aa: CASSEVNEQYF

v_call: TRBV7-6
j_call: TRBJ2-7
d_call: NA
clone_size: NA
cdr3_nt: TGTGCCAGCAGCTTAGGGTCGCAAAGCTCCTACGAGCAGTACTTC
cdr3_aa: CASSLGSQSSYEQYF

v_call: TRBV21-1
j_call: TRBJ1-1
d_call: NA
clone_size: NA
cdr3_nt: TGTGCCAGCAGCAAAGAAGGGGCGGTGAACACTGAAGCTTTCTTT
cdr3_aa: CASSKEGAVNTEAFF

v_call: TRBV21-1
j_call: TRBJ1-5
d_call: NA
clone_size: NA
cdr3_nt: TGTGCCAGCAGCAAACCAAAGGAACAGCCCCAGCATTTT
cdr3_aa: CASSKPKEQPQHF

v_call: TRBV3-1/TRBV3-2
j_call: TRBJ2-7
d_call: NA
clone_size: NA
cdr3_nt: TGTGCCAGCAGCCCTCGGGCGGACTACGAGCAGTACTTC
cdr3_aa: CASSPRADYEQYF

v_call: TRBV19
j_call: TRBJ2-1
d_call: NA
clone_size: NA
cdr3_nt: TGTGCCAGTAGGATCGGGGGACCCTCGACCAATGAGCAGTTCTTC
cdr3_aa: CASRIGGPSTNEQFF

v_call: TRBV21-1
j_call: TRBJ2-3
d_call: NA
clone_size: NA
cdr3_nt: TGTGCTCCGTCAGGTCGGGGGGGCCAGTCAGATACGCAGTATTTT
cdr3_aa: CAPSGRGGQSDTQYF